This paragraph covers one T cell receptor (beta chain) sequence. This record belongs to a study of blood T cell repertoires in COVID-19. Study background: There were acute and convalescent COVID-19 samples, and they came from the United States, Italy and Spain.

The ends lost 1 base at V and 10 bases at J; junction bases unmatched: 7. Germline values: CDR1 SGHRS, CDR2 YFSETQ. The CDR3 totals 13 residues. Original analysis: The authors estimated nucleated cell counts from reference gene primer amplification. Using immunoSEQ multiplex PCR, the repertoire was profiled, and TCRdb retains in-frame clones only, with some absent. V, J and clone size were drawn from that table, and D and trimming were deduced from the DNA. The sample records over 40,000 clones, about 82% being singletons. The genes are TRBV5-1 and TRBJ1-1; 7 nucleotides match TRBD1. The source material was peripheral blood. The sequence was obtained from a human donor in a cohort sampled during active COVID-19. CDR3 amino acids: CASSLHRGTSAFF. The CDR3 DNA is TGCGCCAGCAGCTTGCACAGGGGCACTTCAGCTTTCTTT. The entire variable domain, with the rest obtained from reference TRBV5-1 and TRBJ1-1, is as follows: KAGVTQTPRYLIKTRGQQVTLSCSPISGHRSVSWYQQTPGQGLQFLFEYFSETQRNKGNFPGRFSGRQFSNSRSEMNVSTLELGDSALYLCASSLHRGTSAFFGQGTRLTVV.